The next 21 T cell receptor beta chains were all read from a single sample in a study of T cells in Graves' hyperthyroidism and ophthalmopathy (dated by TCRdb to 2018 to 2020). Library creation used multiplex PCR. TCRdb records Illumina HiSeq 2000 as the sequencer. The TCR beta CDR3 regions were amplified from RNA transcripts. The TCR CDR3 was subjected to a first round of RT-PCR using the HTBI primer set and the Qiagen OneStep RT-PCR kit. The public sequencing data were trimmed at Q25 with fastp and processed into clonotypes with MiXCR by TCRdb, which kept only in-frame beta chains. Entries are consolidated by CDR3 protein sequence, retaining the most common genes and DNA. Within this sample are 250,000 to 350,000 distinct CDR3 sequences, with about 15% of them counted one time only. The biggest ten clones account for around a third of the sample. Sequenced material: blood. The receptors stem from a man aged 30-40 years with Graves' hyperthyroidism.

The genes are TRBV18 and TRBJ2-2; the D gene is possibly TRBD2 (5 bases). This CDR3 contains 16 residues. Germline CDR1 KGHSH, CDR2 LQKENI. Trimming took off 3 bases at V and 1 base at J, with 12 bases between the two ends. CDR3 in DNA: TGTGCCAGCTCACCGGTGGCTAGCTGGAACACCGGGGAGCTGTTTTTT. Its protein product is CASSPVASWNTGELFF.

This clonotype was observed at least ten times. The chain joins TRBV11-2 to TRBJ2-7; D uncertain. Per the germline V gene, CDR1 is SGHAT and CDR2 is FQNNGV. V gave up 0 bases and J gave up 4 bases, with 10 bases separating them. CDR3 length: 14 amino acids. CDR3 in DNA: TGTGCCAGCAGCTTAGAGGACGGGTCTTACGAGCAGTACTTC. Amino acid sequence: CASSLEDGSYEQYF.

This clonotype was detected a few times. The rearrangement uses TRBV12-3 or TRBV12-4 and TRBJ1-5; tentatively, D is TRBD1 (6 bases). The V end was cut by 3 bases, the J end by 7 bases, with 13 bases between. The CDR3 has 14 amino acids. The CDR3 DNA sequence: TGTGCCAGCAGTTTCTCGGCCCAGGGGCAGCCCCAGCATTTT. This translates into CASSFSAQGQPQHF.

The sample holds a few counts of this clonotype. The CDR3 region has the DNA TGTGCCAGCAGCTACCAGACGGGGGGCTCTAACTATGGCTACACCTTC. It translates to CASSYQTGGSNYGYTF. The rearrangement uses TRBV27 and TRBJ1-2, with TRBD1 as a possible D gene (6 bases). The CDR3 is made up of 16 amino acids. CDR1 is MNHEY and CDR2 is SMNVEV in the germline V gene (reference sequence). V was cut by 6 bases and J by 0 bases, with 17 bases left in between.

This clonotype was seen many times. This chain links TRBV3-1 with TRBJ1-2; D not certain. The CDR3 sequence is 13 residues long. V was cut by 5 bases and J by 4 bases, with 11 bases left in between. Germline V gene lookup returns CDR1 LGHDT and CDR2 YNNKEL (reference sequence). This CDR3 is CASSSRGVYGYTF. The CDR3, as DNA: TGTGCCAGCAGCTCCCGCGGGGTCTATGGCTACACCTTC.

The rearrangement links TRBV11-2 to TRBJ1-1, with a weak D call TRBD1 (6 bases). The germline CDR1 and CDR2 sequences are SGHAT and FQNNGV. The CDR3 contains 12 residues. V gave up 4 bases and J gave up 6 bases, with 9 bases separating them. Here the CDR3 reads CASSSYRAEAFF. CDR3 coding DNA: TGTGCCAGCAGCTCCTACAGGGCTGAAGCTTTCTTT.

This clonotype was counted at least ten times. The CDR3 region has the DNA TGTGCCAGCAGTTTAGGCGCGGGAGGCGAGCAGTACTTC. Translated: CASSLGAGGEQYF. The chain employs TRBV27 and TRBJ2-7; 8 bases match TRBD2. This CDR3 spans 13 amino acids. V trimming: 2 bases; J trimming: 6 bases; junction bases outside the gene matches: 3. Germline V gene data show CDR1 as MNHEY and CDR2 as SMNVEV (reference sequence).

This rearrangement joins TRBV6-6 to TRBJ2-7, with D possibly being TRBD1 or TRBD2 (5 bases each). Trimming took 0 bases from V and 3 from J, leaving 9 bases between them. The germline gives CDR1 MNHNY, CDR2 SVGAGI (reference sequence). This CDR3 spans 14 amino acids. The CDR3 spells CASSYSGEIYEQYF. The CDR3 region has the DNA TGTGCCAGCAGTTACTCGGGGGAGATCTACGAGCAGTACTTC.

The chain employs TRBV7-9 and TRBJ1-1; D is undetermined. V lost 5 bases and J 7 bases, leaving 5 bases between the germline ends. Germline-derived CDR1 and CDR2 are SEHNR and FQNEAQ (reference sequence). The CDR3 covers 10 residues. The DNA of the CDR3 is TGTGCCAGCAGCGAGCATGAAGCTTTCTTT. It yields the protein CASSEHEAFF.

The chain uses TRBV6-1 and TRBJ2-6; D is undetermined. The CDR3 is 17 amino acids. Germline CDR1 is MNHNS and CDR2 is SASEGT. V lost 3 bases, J lost 3 bases, and 15 bases lay in between. CDR3 sequence reads: CASSDYFRTLGANVLTF. Here the CDR3 DNA reads TGTGCCAGCAGTGATTACTTCCGAACCCTTGGGGCCAACGTCCTGACTTTC.

The CDR3 region has the DNA TGTGCCAGCAGCCCCCAATTTCCAGATACGCAGTATTTT. This encodes CASSPQFPDTQYF. The chain recombines TRBV5-6 with TRBJ2-3; D call uncertain. V gave up 4 bases and J gave up 4 bases, with 10 bases separating them. The germline gives CDR1 SGHDT, CDR2 YYEEEE. This CDR3 spans 13 amino acids.

The chain joins TRBV2 to TRBJ1-1; no firm D call. Germline CDR1 and CDR2: SNHLY and FYNNEI. This CDR3 spans 13 amino acids. The ends were cut back, 3 bases at V and 0 bases at J, with 5 bases in the middle. CDR3 coding DNA: TGTGCCAGCAGTGAGAGGGTGAACACTGAAGCTTTCTTT. This gives the protein CASSERVNTEAFF.

V usage is TRBV6-1 and J usage is TRBJ1-4; D is unclear. Germline V lookup: CDR1 MNHNS, CDR2 SASEGT. The CDR3 extends over 13 amino acids. V lost 0 bases to trimming and J lost 7 bases, with 6 bases between them. CDR3 residues: CASSEAGGEKLFF. CDR3 DNA sequence: TGTGCCAGCAGTGAAGCAGGAGGTGAAAAACTGTTTTTT.

This clonotype was detected ten times or more. V and J are TRBV3-1 and TRBJ2-5, with 8 positions matching TRBD2. Trimming took 1 base from V and 5 from J; bases not matched to a gene: 12. CDR3 length: 17 residues. Per the germline V gene, CDR1 is LGHDT and CDR2 is YNNKEL (reference sequence). CDR3 coding DNA: TGTGCCAGCAGCCAAGGGGCAGCGGGAGTATTTCAGGAGACCCAGTACTTC. Translating it yields CASSQGAAGVFQETQYF.

This clonotype has only a few counts. The chain is built from TRBV27 and TRBJ2-2; no clear D. This CDR3 contains 15 residues. Germline V gives CDR1 MNHEY, CDR2 SMNVEV (reference sequence). V lost 6 bases to trimming and J lost 6 bases, with 17 bases between them. This CDR3 reads CASRPDAPFAGELFF. The CDR3, as DNA: TGTGCCAGCAGACCCGACGCACCTTTTGCCGGGGAGCTGTTTTTT.

The CDR3, as DNA: TGCAGCGTTGAGGGCCCAGCCGGGGGAGAGACCCAGTACTTC. It yields the protein CSVEGPAGGETQYF. The rearrangement links TRBV29-1 to TRBJ2-5, with D tentatively TRBD2 (6 bases). The germline CDR1 and CDR2 sequences are SQVTM and ANQGSEA. The CDR3 has 14 residues. With 3 bases removed from V and 4 bases from J, the gap between germline ends came to 15 bases.

This clonotype was picked up many times. This chain connects TRBV29-1 to TRBJ1-1; tentatively, D is TRBD1 (5 bases). CDR3 size: 14 residues. Trimming left V 5 bases short and J 1 base short, with 14 bases between. Germline values: CDR1 SQVTM, CDR2 ANQGSEA. The CDR3 bases are TGCAGCGTTCAGGGCCGACTAGGGAACACTGAAGCTTTCTTT. Translation: CSVQGRLGNTEAFF.

This clonotype came up many times. The J gene is TRBJ2-1, the V gene TRBV9, with TRBD2 identical over 13 bases. CDR1 and CDR2 from the germline V gene are SGDLS and YYNGEE. Trimming at V came to 0 bases and at J to 9 bases, leaving 6 bases not matched to a gene. The length of the CDR3 is 16 residues. CDR3 amino acids: CASSVGGLAGVSEQFF. In DNA, the CDR3 is TGTGCCAGCAGCGTAGGTGGACTAGCGGGAGTGAGTGAGCAGTTCTTC.

The chain couples TRBV11-2 to TRBJ1-3, with TRBD1 matching over 10 bases. J lost 2 bases, V lost 5 bases, and 12 bases had no gene match. CDR3 length equals 18 residues. The germline gives CDR1 SGHAT, CDR2 FQNNGV. CDR3 coding DNA: TGTGCCAGCAGCCCAAGGAGGGGACAGGGGAAAGCTGGAAACACCATATATTTT. Translating it yields CASSPRRGQGKAGNTIYF.

This clonotype was found a few times. This chain connects TRBV6-1 to TRBJ1-2, with D perhaps matching TRBD1 (5 bases). V dropped 0 bases and J dropped 4 bases, with 9 bases sitting between them. Looked up from germline, CDR1 is MNHNS and CDR2 is SASEGT. The CDR3 consists of 14 residues. CDR3 DNA: TGTGCCAGCAGTGAAGCCGGGGGTTCCTATGGCTACACCTTC. Its protein product is CASSEAGGSYGYTF.

This clonotype was picked up many times. The V call is TRBV28, the J call TRBJ1-5, with unresolved D. Trimming pared 7 bases from V and 6 bases from J, leaving 19 bases between. The germline CDR1 and CDR2 sequences are MDHEN and SYDVKM. This CDR3 has 15 amino acids. The CDR3 is CASNPRLGYGQPQHF. For the CDR3, the DNA is TGTGCCAGCAACCCGCGGCTGGGGTACGGTCAGCCCCAGCATTTT.